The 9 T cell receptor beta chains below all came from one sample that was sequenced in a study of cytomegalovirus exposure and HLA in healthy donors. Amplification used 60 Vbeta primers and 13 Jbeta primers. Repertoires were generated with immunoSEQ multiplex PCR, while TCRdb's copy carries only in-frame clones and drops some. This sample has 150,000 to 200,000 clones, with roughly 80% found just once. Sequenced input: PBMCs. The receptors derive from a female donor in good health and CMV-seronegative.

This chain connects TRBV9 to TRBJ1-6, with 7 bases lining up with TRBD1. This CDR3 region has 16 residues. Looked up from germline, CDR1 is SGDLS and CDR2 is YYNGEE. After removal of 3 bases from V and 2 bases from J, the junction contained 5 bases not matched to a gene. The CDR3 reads CASSATDRAYNSPLHF. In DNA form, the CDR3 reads TGTGCCAGCAGCGCCACTGACAGGGCCTATAATTCACCCCTCCACTTT.

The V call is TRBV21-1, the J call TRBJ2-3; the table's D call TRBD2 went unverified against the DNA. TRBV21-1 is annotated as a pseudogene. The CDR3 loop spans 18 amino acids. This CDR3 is CASSKAASGPTCTDTQYF. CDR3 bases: TGTGCCAGCAGCAAAGCGGCTAGCGGGCCCACTTGCACAGATACGCAGTATTTT.

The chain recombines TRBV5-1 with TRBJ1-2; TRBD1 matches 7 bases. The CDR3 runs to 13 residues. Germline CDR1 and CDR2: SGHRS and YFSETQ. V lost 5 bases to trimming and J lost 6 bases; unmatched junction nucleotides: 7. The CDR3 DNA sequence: TGCGCCAGCAGTTCCCGACAGGGAAATGGCTACACCTTC. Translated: CASSSRQGNGYTF. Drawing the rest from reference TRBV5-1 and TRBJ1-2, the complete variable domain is KAGVTQTPRYLIKTRGQQVTLSCSPISGHRSVSWYQQTPGQGLQFLFEYFSETQRNKGNFPGRFSGRQFSNSRSEMNVSTLELGDSALYLCASSSRQGNGYTFGSGTRLTVV.

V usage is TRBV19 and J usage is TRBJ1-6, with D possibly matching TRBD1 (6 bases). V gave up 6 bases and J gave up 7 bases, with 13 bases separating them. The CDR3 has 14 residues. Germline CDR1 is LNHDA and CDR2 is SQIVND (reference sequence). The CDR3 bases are TGTGCCAGTAGAGACCGGGACAACAATTCACCCCTCCACTTT. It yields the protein CASRDRDNNSPLHF.

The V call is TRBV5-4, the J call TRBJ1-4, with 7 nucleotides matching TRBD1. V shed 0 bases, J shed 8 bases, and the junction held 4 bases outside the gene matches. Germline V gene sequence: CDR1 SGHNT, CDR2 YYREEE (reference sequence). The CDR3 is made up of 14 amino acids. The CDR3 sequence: CASSLGQGREKLFF. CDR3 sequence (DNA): TGTGCCAGCAGCTTGGGACAGGGTAGGGAAAAACTGTTTTTT.

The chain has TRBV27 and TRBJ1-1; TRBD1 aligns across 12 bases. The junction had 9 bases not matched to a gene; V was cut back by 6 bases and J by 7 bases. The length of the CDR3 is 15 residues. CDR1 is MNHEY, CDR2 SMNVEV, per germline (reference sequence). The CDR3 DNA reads TGTGCCAGCAGGTACGGGACAGGGGGCATCGGTGAAGCTTTCTTT. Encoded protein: CASRYGTGGIGEAFF.

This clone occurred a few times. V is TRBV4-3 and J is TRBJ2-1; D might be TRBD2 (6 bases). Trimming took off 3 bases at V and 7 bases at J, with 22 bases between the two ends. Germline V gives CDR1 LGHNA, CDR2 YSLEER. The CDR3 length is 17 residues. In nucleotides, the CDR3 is TGCGCCAGCAGCCACCAGGTAGCGGTGGGGGAGAGTAATGAGCAGTTCTTC. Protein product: CASSHQVAVGESNEQFF.

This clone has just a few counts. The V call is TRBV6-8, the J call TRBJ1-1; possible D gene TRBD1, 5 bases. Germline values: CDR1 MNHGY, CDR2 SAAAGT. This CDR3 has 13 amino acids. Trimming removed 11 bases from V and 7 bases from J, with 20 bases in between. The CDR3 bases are TGTGCCTTTCCGAGTACAGGCGAGATTGAAGCTTTCTTT. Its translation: CAFPSTGEIEAFF.

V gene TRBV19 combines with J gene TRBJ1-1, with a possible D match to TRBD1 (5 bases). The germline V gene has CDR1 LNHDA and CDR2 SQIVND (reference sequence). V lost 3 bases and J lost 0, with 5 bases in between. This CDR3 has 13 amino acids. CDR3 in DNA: TGTGCCAGTAGTATGGGGCTGAACACTGAAGCTTTCTTT. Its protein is CASSMGLNTEAFF.